These 18 T cell receptor beta chains originate from one sample sequenced in a study of CD8+ T cells in alopecia areata. Reverse transcribed after extraction, RNA yielded cDNA as the sequencing template. TCRdb keeps only in-frame clones here, not all; method: immunoSEQ multiplex PCR. Of about 150,000 clones listed, 80% to 90% are singletons. The material was CD8+ T cells sorted from blood, obtained at week 0. The receptor source for this set is a human donor with alopecia areata.

Concerning this clone itself: Relative to the germline gene, one junction end is altered; a read error may explain this. V gene TRBV6-5 combines with J gene TRBJ2-7; possibly TRBD1 for D (5 bases). The CDR3 sequence is 14 residues long. CDR1 MNHEY and CDR2 SVGAGI come from the germline V gene. The CDR3 loop reads CASSHSGHPYEQYF. The DNA for the CDR3 is TGTGCCAGCAGTCACTCCGGACACCCATACGAGCAGTACTTC.

The chain links TRBV27 to TRBJ2-3; D gene uncertain. The CDR3 totals 13 residues. V lost 2 bases, J lost 4 bases, and 7 bases lay in between. Germline CDR1 reads MNHEY; CDR2 reads SMNVEV (reference sequence). The CDR3 coding sequence is TGTGCCAGCAGTTTAGAATCGGCAGATACGCAGTATTTT. Translation gives CASSLESADTQYF.

This chain joins TRBV19 and TRBJ2-7, with 8 bases aligning to TRBD1. The CDR3 has 13 residues. Germline CDR1 is LNHDA and CDR2 is SQIVND (reference sequence). V was clipped by 5 bases and J by 5 bases; unmatched bases: 5. CDR3 region: CASSRTGINEQYF. Written as DNA, the CDR3 is TGTGCCAGTAGTCGGACAGGGATCAACGAGCAGTACTTC.

The chain links TRBV5-6 to TRBJ2-5, with TRBD2 matching 8 bases. The V and J ends lost 1 base and 0 bases, in that order; junction bases with no gene match: 5. Germline V CDR1 and CDR2: SGHDT, YYEEEE. The CDR3 has 16 residues. CDR3 nucleotide sequence: TGTGCCAGCAGCTTGTACGGTAGCGGGAACCAAGAGACCCAGTACTTC. Protein product: CASSLYGSGNQETQYF.

The chain couples TRBV7-9 to TRBJ2-7; the D gene is possibly TRBD1 (6 bases). In germline, CDR1 is SEHNR, CDR2 FQNEAQ (reference sequence). The CDR3 loop spans 15 amino acids. Deletions cut 5 bases from V and 3 bases from J, with 17 bases between. CDR3 sequence: CASSAPGTPDYEQYF. The CDR3 DNA follows: TGTGCCAGCAGCGCCCCCGGGACACCTGACTACGAGCAGTACTTC.

The CDR3 DNA follows: TGTGCCTGGACTAGCGGGGGCTACGAGCAGTACTTC. Translation gives CAWTSGGYEQYF. The rearrangement joins TRBV30 to TRBJ2-7, with 10 nucleotides matching TRBD2. Germline CDR1 is GTSNPN and CDR2 is SVGIG (reference sequence). V gave up 4 bases and J gave up 3 bases; unmatched junction bases: 0. This CDR3 region has 12 residues.

The gene calls are TRBV7-6 and TRBJ2-3; TRBD1 aligns across 7 bases. CDR1 is SGHVS, CDR2 FNYEAQ, per germline. J was trimmed by 4 bases and V by 1 base; bases with no gene match: 11. This CDR3 is 17 amino acids long. Here the CDR3 DNA reads TGTGCCAGCAGCTTAGAAGGAGGAGGTCAGGGGGCAGATACGCAGTATTTT. This translates into CASSLEGGGQGADTQYF.

This clone was seen once. The chain joins TRBV2 to TRBJ2-1; D is possibly TRBD2 (6 bases). This CDR3 spans 11 amino acids. CDR1 is SNHLY and CDR2 is FYNNEI in the germline V gene. V was trimmed by 7 bases and J by 8 bases, leaving 9 bases between them. The CDR3 sequence is CASIGGYEQFF. The CDR3 DNA reads as TGTGCCAGCATTGGGGGGTATGAGCAGTTCTTC.

In this sample, this clone turned up a few times. The V gene is TRBV11-2, the J gene TRBJ2-7, with 12 bases lining up with TRBD2. With 4 bases clipped from V and 4 bases from J, the junction kept 8 bases outside the gene matches. The germline V gene encodes CDR1 SGHAT and CDR2 FQNNGV. The CDR3 is made up of 16 amino acids. Here the CDR3 reads CASSWVTSGSLYEQYF. CDR3 DNA sequence: TGTGCCAGCAGCTGGGTGACTAGCGGGAGTTTGTACGAGCAGTACTTC.

This chain uses TRBV30 with TRBJ2-1, with 7 bases identical to TRBD2. The CDR3 length is 14 residues. Trimming at V came to 2 bases and at J to 8 bases, leaving 9 bases not matched to a gene. Germline V gene data show CDR1 as GTSNPN and CDR2 as SVGIG (reference sequence). CDR3 bases: TGTGCCTGGAGTTGGGGGAGGGCGGTGGATGAGCAGTTCTTC. It encodes CAWSWGRAVDEQFF.

The chain joins TRBV11-2 to TRBJ1-6; D ambiguous. Germline lookup yields CDR1 SGHAT and CDR2 FQNNGV. The CDR3 runs to 15 residues. V lost 2 bases, J lost 6 bases, and 11 bases lay in between. CDR3 DNA sequence: TGTGCCAGCAGCTTACTCGTCAGGCTTAATTCACCCCTCCACTTT. Its protein product is CASSLLVRLNSPLHF. The full variable domain, completed using reference TRBV11-2 and TRBJ1-6, is EAGVAQSPRYKIIEKRQSVAFWCNPISGHATLYWYQQILGQGPKLLIQFQNNGVVDDSQLPKDRFSAERLKGVDSTLKIQPAKLEDSAVYLCASSLLVRLNSPLHFGNGTRLTVT.

V usage is TRBV5-1 and J usage is TRBJ2-7, with 8 nucleotides matching TRBD1. The CDR3 spans 14 residues. CDR1 and CDR2 (germline): SGHRS, YFSETQ. The junction had 2 bases not matched to a gene; V was cut back by 0 bases and J by 3 bases. The CDR3 nucleotides are TGCGCCAGCAGCTTGGCAGGGGGCCACTACGAGCAGTACTTC. It is translated as CASSLAGGHYEQYF.

On this clone itself: Other nucleotide sequences from this sample produce the same CDR3. The V and J genes are TRBV27 and TRBJ2-7, with a possible D match to TRBD1 (6 bases). V shed 0 bases and J shed 3 bases, with 6 bases lying between them. Germline CDR1 reads MNHEY; CDR2 reads SMNVEV (reference sequence). The CDR3 extends over 13 amino acids. The CDR3 nucleotides read TGTGCCAGCAGTTTATCACAGGGCTACGAGCAGTACTTC. The encoded protein is CASSLSQGYEQYF.

The rearrangement joins TRBV6-1 to TRBJ2-7, with unresolved D. Germline CDR1 reads MNHNS; CDR2 reads SASEGT. V was cut by 6 bases and J by 1 base, with 10 bases left in between. The CDR3 contains 13 residues. The CDR3 here is CASSPPESYEQYF. DNA for the CDR3: TGTGCCAGCAGCCCACCAGAATCCTACGAGCAGTACTTC.

The chain uses TRBV27 and TRBJ2-3, with 10 nucleotides matching TRBD2. From germline, CDR1 is MNHEY and CDR2 SMNVEV (reference sequence). V trimming: 6 bases; J trimming: 2 bases; junction bases outside the gene matches: 2. CDR3 size: 14 residues. CDR3 in DNA: TGTGCCAGCAGACTAGCGGGGCCCACAGATACGCAGTATTTT. Translated, it gives CASRLAGPTDTQYF.

The genes are TRBV2 and TRBJ1-6; 11 nucleotides agree with TRBD1. Trimming cost V 2 bases and J 13 bases; bases outside gene matches: 7. The CDR3 runs 15 residues. Germline CDR1 is SNHLY and CDR2 is FYNNEI. CDR3 sequence (DNA): TGTGCCAGCAGTGAATCCCCCGGGACAGGGGGTCCCCTCCACTTT. Protein product: CASSESPGTGGPLHF.

A single count supports this clone. This chain uses TRBV5-1 with TRBJ2-7; 10 nucleotides line up with TRBD1. CDR3 size: 16 residues. J lost 3 bases, V lost 2 bases, and 8 bases had no gene match. Germline lookup yields CDR1 SGHRS and CDR2 YFSETQ. The CDR3 DNA sequence: TGCGCCAGCAGCTTAATACCGGGACAGGGGTTCTACGAGCAGTACTTC. Its protein is CASSLIPGQGFYEQYF.

In its sample, this clone was seen a few times. The V gene is TRBV29-1, the J gene TRBJ2-1; maybe TRBD1 (6 bases). Trimming pared 1 base from V and 4 bases from J, leaving 11 bases between. The germline V gene encodes CDR1 SQVTM and CDR2 ANQGSEA. The CDR3 covers 14 residues. CDR3 sequence (DNA): TGCAGCGTTGAAGGGCAGGGGAGATACAATGAGCAGTTCTTC. Translation: CSVEGQGRYNEQFF.